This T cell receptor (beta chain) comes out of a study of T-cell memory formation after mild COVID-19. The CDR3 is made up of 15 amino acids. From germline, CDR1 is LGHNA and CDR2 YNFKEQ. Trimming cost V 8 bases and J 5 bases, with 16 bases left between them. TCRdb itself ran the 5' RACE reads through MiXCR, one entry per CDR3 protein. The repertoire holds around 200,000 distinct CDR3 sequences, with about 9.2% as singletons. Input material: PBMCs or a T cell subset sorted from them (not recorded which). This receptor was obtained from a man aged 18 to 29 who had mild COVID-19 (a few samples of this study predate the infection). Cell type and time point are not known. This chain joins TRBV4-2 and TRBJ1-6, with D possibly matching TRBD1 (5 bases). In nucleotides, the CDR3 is TGTGCCAGCGCCCCAGAGGGCAGGGATAATTCACCCCTCCACTTT. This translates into CASAPEGRDNSPLHF.